This passage covers 22 T cell receptor beta chains from one sample sequenced in a study of blood T cell repertoires in COVID-19. Produced via immunoSEQ multiplex PCR; TCRdb's table is partial and in-frame only. The table records about 130,000 clones, approximately 91% of them present only once. Sequencing was done on a sample of peripheral blood. These receptor sequences come from an elderly woman with acute or convalescent COVID-19.

This chain joins TRBV7-2 and TRBJ2-2; TRBD2 matches 10 bases. The CDR3 runs to 16 residues. Germline V CDR1 and CDR2: SGHTA, FQGNSA. Germline trimming cut 5 bases from V and 1 base from J; bases unmatched to any gene: 4. CDR3 in DNA: TGTGCCAGCAGCCCTTCTAGCGGGGGGAACACCGGGGAGCTGTTTTTT. It encodes CASSPSSGGNTGELFF. The full variable domain, with the rest looked up from reference TRBV7-2 and TRBJ2-2, is GAGVSQSPSNKVTEKGKDVELRCDPISGHTALYWYRQSLGQGLEFLIYFQGNSAPDKSGLPSDRFSAERTGGSVSTLTIQRTQQEDSAVYLCASSPSSGGNTGELFFGEGSRLTVL.

The sample holds one count of this clone. This chain joins TRBV7-8 and TRBJ1-1, with D uncertain. Trimming stripped 1 base from V and 1 base from J, with 19 bases between. Germline V gene data show CDR1 as SGHVS and CDR2 as FQNEAQ. CDR3 length equals 18 residues. The CDR3 DNA sequence: TGTGCCAGCAGCTTAGTTTTCAGGACTACGGGCGGGAACACTGAAGCTTTCTTT. This encodes CASSLVFRTTGGNTEAFF.

This chain connects TRBV7-6 to TRBJ1-6; 7 nucleotides agree with TRBD1. The CDR3 has 15 amino acids. The junction had 7 bases not matched to a gene; V was cut back by 4 bases and J by 7 bases. Germline V gene sequence: CDR1 SGHVS, CDR2 FNYEAQ. The DNA of the CDR3 is TGTGCCAGCAGCTGGGGGACAGTTCGGAATTCACCCCTCCACTTT. It translates to CASSWGTVRNSPLHF.

The J gene is TRBJ1-5, the V gene TRBV19; 7 bases are shared with TRBD1. J was trimmed by 5 bases and V by 2 bases; bases with no gene match: 9. CDR1 and CDR2 from the germline V gene are LNHDA and SQIVND (reference sequence). This CDR3 contains 16 residues. The CDR3 protein is CASSIRGTDSYQPQHF. The CDR3 DNA reads as TGTGCCAGTAGTATAAGAGGGACAGACTCTTATCAGCCCCAGCATTTT.

The table lists this clone with a few counts. The J gene is TRBJ1-2, the V gene TRBV7-2; 9 bases fit TRBD1. CDR1 and CDR2 from the germline V gene are SGHTA and FQGNSA. The CDR3 contains 16 residues. Trimming took 1 base from V and 4 from J; bases not matched to a gene: 7. CDR3 DNA: TGTGCCAGCAGCTTAGTTATGGGACAGGGTAGCTATGGCTACACCTTC. Amino acids: CASSLVMGQGSYGYTF.

The chain links TRBV19 to TRBJ1-4, with 7 bases that match TRBD1. Germline-derived CDR1 and CDR2 are LNHDA and SQIVND (reference sequence). Unmatched junction bases numbered 1, after V lost 3 bases and J lost 0 bases. CDR3 length: 15 residues. Here the CDR3 reads CASSIGTATNEKLFF. The CDR3 nucleotides are TGTGCCAGTAGTATTGGGACAGCAACTAATGAAAAACTGTTTTTT. The full variable domain, in which reference TRBV19 and TRBJ1-4 provide the parts outside the CDR3, is DGGITQSPKYLFRKEGQNVTLSCEQNLNHDAMYWYRQDPGQGLRLIYYSQIVNDFQKGDIAEGYSVSREKKESFPLTVTSAQKNPTAFYLCASSIGTATNEKLFFGSGTQLSVL.

The count of this clone is one. V gene TRBV4-2 combines with J gene TRBJ1-2; a weak D match, TRBD1 (6 bases). The V end lost 6 bases, the J end lost 6 bases, and 17 bases lay between the germline ends. The CDR3 loop spans 14 amino acids. The germline gives CDR1 LGHNA, CDR2 YNFKEQ. The DNA of the CDR3 is TGTGCCAGCAGGGGCGACAGGTCCGGAGATGGCTACACCTTC. It yields the protein CASRGDRSGDGYTF.

The rearrangement joins TRBV6-5 to TRBJ2-3, with 10 bases that match TRBD2. CDR1 and CDR2 (germline): MNHEY, SVGAGI. The trim removed 8 bases at V and 4 bases at J, leaving 9 bases unmatched. The CDR3 totals 15 residues. In DNA form, the CDR3 reads TGTGCCAGCCGATTGACCGGGACTAGCGCAGATACGCAGTATTTT. Amino acids: CASRLTGTSADTQYF.

The chain has TRBV7-2 and TRBJ2-1, with 8 bases lining up with TRBD2. This CDR3 contains 16 residues. V lost 5 bases and J lost 3; bases outside the gene matches: 9. Germline CDR1 and CDR2: SGHTA and FQGNSA. The DNA of the CDR3 is TGTGCCAGCAGCCCGATACCGGGACTAGACTACAATGAGCAGTTCTTC. Its protein product is CASSPIPGLDYNEQFF.

This chain connects TRBV5-6 to TRBJ2-5; TRBD1 matches at 7 bases. V trimming: 4 bases; J trimming: 4 bases; junction bases outside the gene matches: 10. CDR1 is SGHDT and CDR2 is YYEEEE in the germline V gene. The CDR3 is 15 amino acids. The CDR3 coding sequence is TGTGCCAGCAGCCTAACGACAGGGTTCGGAGAGACCCAGTACTTC. The encoded protein is CASSLTTGFGETQYF.

The chain has TRBV9 and TRBJ2-5; D is undetermined. The germline V gene encodes CDR1 SGDLS and CDR2 YYNGEE. V lost 0 bases and J 1 base, leaving 4 bases between the germline ends. The CDR3 is 13 residues long. The CDR3 DNA sequence: TGTGCCAGCAGCGTAGACACCCAAGAGACCCAGTACTTC. Its translation: CASSVDTQETQYF.

The gene calls are TRBV5-8 and TRBJ2-3; the match to TRBD2 covers 8 bases. Germline V gene sequence: CDR1 SGHTS, CDR2 YDEGEE. The CDR3 has 18 amino acids. Trimming cost V 7 bases and J 6 bases; bases outside gene matches: 22. The CDR3 nucleotides read TGTGCCAGCGGAAAAAGGGGACGCGGAGCGGGAGTGGGGGATACGCAGTATTTT. Translating it yields CASGKRGRGAGVGDTQYF.

This sequence joins TRBV29-1 and TRBJ2-1, with TRBD2 identical over 12 bases. Trimming cost V 6 bases and J 4 bases; bases outside gene matches: 7. This CDR3 has 15 amino acids. Germline assignment: CDR1 SQVTM and CDR2 ANQGSEA. CDR3 amino acids: CSVEILAGGYNEQFF. The CDR3 nucleotides are TGCAGCGTCGAAATACTAGCGGGAGGTTACAATGAGCAGTTCTTC.

The chain couples TRBV5-4 to TRBJ2-3; 11 nucleotides agree with TRBD2. The CDR3 runs 15 residues. The trim removed 1 base at V and 5 bases at J, leaving 3 bases unmatched. The germline gives CDR1 SGHNT, CDR2 YYREEE (reference sequence). The CDR3: CASSLILAGEDTQYF. The DNA for the CDR3 is TGTGCCAGCAGCTTGATACTAGCGGGAGAAGATACGCAGTATTTT. Variable domain in full (rest from reference TRBV5-4 and TRBJ2-3): ETGVTQSPTHLIKTRGQQVTLRCSSQSGHNTVSWYQQALGQGPQFIFQYYREEENGRGNFPPRFSGLQFPNYSSELNVNALELDDSALYLCASSLILAGEDTQYFGPGTRLTVL.

V is TRBV5-1 and J is TRBJ1-2; TRBD1 aligns across 9 bases. Trimming removed 0 bases from V and 8 bases from J; junction bases left unmatched: 5. This CDR3 has 14 residues. Per the germline V gene, CDR1 is SGHRS and CDR2 is YFSETQ. CDR3 bases: TGCGCCAGCAGCTTGGCGGGACAGGGTGAAGGCTACACCTTC. This codes for CASSLAGQGEGYTF.

The chain couples TRBV9 to TRBJ1-3, with D tentatively TRBD1 (5 bases). Trimming pared 4 bases from V and 7 bases from J, leaving 18 bases between. CDR1 and CDR2 (germline): SGDLS, YYNGEE. The CDR3 has 15 residues. The DNA of the CDR3 is TGTGCCAGCAGCCCAACCACCGGGGGTATCAACACCATATATTTT. Translated, it gives CASSPTTGGINTIYF.

This clone was seen more than once but under ten times. This rearrangement joins TRBV27 to TRBJ2-7; TRBD2 agrees at 12 bases. V was clipped by 2 bases and J by 6 bases; unmatched bases: 5. The CDR3 runs 15 residues. CDR1 is MNHEY, CDR2 SMNVEV, per germline (reference sequence). CDR3 region: CASSLATSGRSEQYF. CDR3 nucleotide sequence: TGTGCCAGCAGTTTAGCGACTAGCGGGAGATCCGAGCAGTACTTC.

This clone was seen a few times. The chain recombines TRBV5-4 with TRBJ2-3; 12 bases are shared with TRBD2. This CDR3 spans 16 amino acids. CDR1 SGHNT and CDR2 YYREEE come from the germline V gene (reference sequence). Germline trimming cut 4 bases from V and 1 base from J; bases unmatched to any gene: 4. CDR3 loop: CASSLRLAGGTDTQYF. DNA for the CDR3: TGTGCCAGCAGCCTGAGACTAGCGGGGGGCACAGATACGCAGTATTTT.

The chain joins TRBV11-2 to TRBJ2-1; D is ambiguous. CDR1 SGHAT and CDR2 FQNNGV come from the germline V gene. Trimming stripped 0 bases from V and 1 base from J, with 7 bases between. The CDR3 has 15 residues. CDR3: CASSLEVRSYNEQFF. The CDR3 DNA reads TGTGCCAGCAGCTTAGAAGTGCGGTCCTACAATGAGCAGTTCTTC.

The chain carries TRBV5-1 and TRBJ1-1; D might be TRBD1 (5 bases). Trimming took off 0 bases at V and 7 bases at J, with 13 bases between the two ends. CDR1 SGHRS and CDR2 YFSETQ come from the germline V gene. CDR3 length equals 14 residues. The CDR3 region has the DNA TGCGCCAGCAGCTTGGGCGGCAGGGCGGTTGAAGCTTTCTTT. Its translation is CASSLGGRAVEAFF. The full variable domain, its missing parts supplied by reference TRBV5-1 and TRBJ1-1, is KAGVTQTPRYLIKTRGQQVTLSCSPISGHRSVSWYQQTPGQGLQFLFEYFSETQRNKGNFPGRFSGRQFSNSRSEMNVSTLELGDSALYLCASSLGGRAVEAFFGQGTRLTVV.

The chain combines TRBV7-2 with TRBJ2-1; 8 bases fit TRBD2. The CDR3 is 15 residues long. V was pared by 2 bases and J by 6 bases, with 6 bases of the junction left unmatched. Germline V CDR1 and CDR2: SGHTA, FQGNSA. CDR3 loop: CASSLNSGGTNEQFF. The DNA of the CDR3 is TGTGCCAGCAGCTTAAACAGCGGGGGTACCAATGAGCAGTTCTTC.

The J gene is TRBJ2-3, the V gene TRBV5-1; TRBD2 agrees at 13 bases. CDR1 and CDR2 from the germline V gene are SGHRS and YFSETQ. The J segment lost 5 bases and the V segment lost 7 bases, leaving 7 bases of the junction unmatched. CDR3 length equals 15 residues. CDR3 coding DNA: TGCGCCAGCTCTCTCGGACTAGCGGGAGTAGATACGCAGTATTTT. Protein product: CASSLGLAGVDTQYF. Together with reference TRBV5-1 and TRBJ2-3, the CDR3 gives the full variable domain: KAGVTQTPRYLIKTRGQQVTLSCSPISGHRSVSWYQQTPGQGLQFLFEYFSETQRNKGNFPGRFSGRQFSNSRSEMNVSTLELGDSALYLCASSLGLAGVDTQYFGPGTRLTVL.